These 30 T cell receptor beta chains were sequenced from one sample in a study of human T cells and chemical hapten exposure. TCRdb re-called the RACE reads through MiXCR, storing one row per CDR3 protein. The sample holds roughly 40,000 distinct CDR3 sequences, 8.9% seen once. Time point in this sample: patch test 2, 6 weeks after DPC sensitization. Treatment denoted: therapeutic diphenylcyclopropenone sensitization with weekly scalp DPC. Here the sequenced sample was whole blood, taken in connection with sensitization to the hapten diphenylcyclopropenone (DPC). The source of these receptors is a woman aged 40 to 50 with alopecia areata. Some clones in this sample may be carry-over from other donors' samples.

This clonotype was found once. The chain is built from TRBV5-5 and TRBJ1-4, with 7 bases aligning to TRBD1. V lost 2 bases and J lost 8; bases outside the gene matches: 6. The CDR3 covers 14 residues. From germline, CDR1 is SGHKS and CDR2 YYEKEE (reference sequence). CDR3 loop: CASSFSGGQEKLFF. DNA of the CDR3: TGTGCCAGCAGCTTTTCAGGGGGACAGGAAAAACTGTTTTTT. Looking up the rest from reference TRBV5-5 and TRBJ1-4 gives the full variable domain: DAGVTQSPTHLIKTRGQQVTLRCSPISGHKSVSWYQQVLGQGPQFIFQYYEKEERGRGNFPDRFSARQFPNYSSELNVNALLLGDSALYLCASSFSGGQEKLFFGSGTQLSVL.

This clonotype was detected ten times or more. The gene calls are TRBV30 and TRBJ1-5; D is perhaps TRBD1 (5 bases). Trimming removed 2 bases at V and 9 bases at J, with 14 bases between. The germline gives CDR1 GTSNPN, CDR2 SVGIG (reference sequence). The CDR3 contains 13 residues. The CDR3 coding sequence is TGTGCCTGGAGTTCAGGGCCCGGGCGGCCCCAGCATTTT. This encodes CAWSSGPGRPQHF.

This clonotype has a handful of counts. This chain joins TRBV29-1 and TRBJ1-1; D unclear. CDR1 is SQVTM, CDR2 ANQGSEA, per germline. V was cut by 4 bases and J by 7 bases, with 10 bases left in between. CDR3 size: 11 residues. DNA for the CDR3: TGCAGCGTTGGATACGGGATTGAAGCTTTCTTT. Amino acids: CSVGYGIEAFF.

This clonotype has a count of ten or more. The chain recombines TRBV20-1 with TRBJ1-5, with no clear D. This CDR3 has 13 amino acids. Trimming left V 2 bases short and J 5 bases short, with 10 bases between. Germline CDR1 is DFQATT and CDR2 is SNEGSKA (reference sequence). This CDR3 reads CSARQRRYQPQHF. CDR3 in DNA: TGCAGTGCTAGACAAAGGAGGTATCAGCCCCAGCATTTT.

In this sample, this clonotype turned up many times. The chain's CDR3 is CSVAQRNTGELFF. CDR3 sequence (DNA): TGCAGCGTTGCACAACGGAACACCGGGGAGCTGTTTTTT. This chain uses TRBV29-1 with TRBJ2-2; D not resolved. V dropped 4 bases and J dropped 1 base, with 7 bases sitting between them. Germline assignment: CDR1 SQVTM and CDR2 ANQGSEA. CDR3 size: 13 residues.

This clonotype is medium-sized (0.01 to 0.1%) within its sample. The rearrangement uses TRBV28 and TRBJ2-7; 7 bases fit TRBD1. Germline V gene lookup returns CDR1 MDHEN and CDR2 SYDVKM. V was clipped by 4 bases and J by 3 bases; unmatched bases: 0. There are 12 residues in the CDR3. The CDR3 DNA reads TGTGCCAGCAGTTCAGGGGGCTACGAGCAGTACTTC. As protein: CASSSGGYEQYF. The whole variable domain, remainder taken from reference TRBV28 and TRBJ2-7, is DVKVTQSSRYLVKRTGEKVFLECVQDMDHENMFWYRQDPGLGLRLIYFSYDVKMKEKGDIPEGYSVSREKKERFSLILESASTNQTSMYLCASSSGGYEQYFGPGTRLTVT.

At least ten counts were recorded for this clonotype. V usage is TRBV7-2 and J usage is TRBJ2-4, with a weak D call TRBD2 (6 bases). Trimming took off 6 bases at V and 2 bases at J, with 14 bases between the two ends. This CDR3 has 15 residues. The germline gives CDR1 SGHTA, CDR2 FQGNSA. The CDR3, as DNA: TGTGCCAGCAGACGAGGCGGGGATTCCAAAAACATTCAGTACTTC. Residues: CASRRGGDSKNIQYF.

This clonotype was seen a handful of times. In nucleotides, the CDR3 is TGCAGTGCTGGGGCGGACCGGGGCTCCTACAATGAGCAGTTCTTC. This encodes CSAGADRGSYNEQFF. The rearrangement uses TRBV20-1 and TRBJ2-1; D assignment may be TRBD1 or TRBD2 (5 bases each). V lost 5 bases and J lost 0, with 14 bases in between. The CDR3 length is 15 residues. Germline CDR1 reads DFQATT; CDR2 reads SNEGSKA (reference sequence).

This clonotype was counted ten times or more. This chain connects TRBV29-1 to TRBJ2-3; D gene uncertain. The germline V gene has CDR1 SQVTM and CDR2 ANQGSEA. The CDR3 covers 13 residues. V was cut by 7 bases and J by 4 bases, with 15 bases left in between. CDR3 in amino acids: CSAPDGSSDTQYF. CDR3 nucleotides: TGCAGCGCACCGGACGGGTCGTCAGATACGCAGTATTTT.

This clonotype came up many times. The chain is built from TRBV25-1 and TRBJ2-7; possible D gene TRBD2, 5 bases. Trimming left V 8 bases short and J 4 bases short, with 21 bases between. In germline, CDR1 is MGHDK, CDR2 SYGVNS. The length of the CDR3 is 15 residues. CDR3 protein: CASAREGEFIYEQYF. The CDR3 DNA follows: TGTGCCAGCGCCCGCGAGGGCGAATTTATTTACGAGCAGTACTTC.

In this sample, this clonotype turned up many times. CDR3 sequence: CASSSRTVLTGVNTEAFF. The CDR3 DNA follows: TGTGCCAGCAGTTCACGGACAGTTTTGACGGGGGTGAACACTGAAGCTTTCTTT. The V and J genes are TRBV6-2 or TRBV6-3 and TRBJ1-1; a possible D gene is TRBD1 (6 bases). Trimming removed 4 bases from V and 0 bases from J, with 21 bases in between. Germline CDR1 reads MNHEY; CDR2 reads SVGEGT. CDR3 length: 18 residues.

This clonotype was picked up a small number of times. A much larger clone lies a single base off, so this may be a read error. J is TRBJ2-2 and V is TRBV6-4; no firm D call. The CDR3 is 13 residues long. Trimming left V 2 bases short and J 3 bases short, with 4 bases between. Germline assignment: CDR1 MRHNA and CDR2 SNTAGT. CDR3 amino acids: CASSDGDTGELFF. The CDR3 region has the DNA TGTGCCAGCAGTGACGGGGACACCGGGGAGCTGTTTTTT.

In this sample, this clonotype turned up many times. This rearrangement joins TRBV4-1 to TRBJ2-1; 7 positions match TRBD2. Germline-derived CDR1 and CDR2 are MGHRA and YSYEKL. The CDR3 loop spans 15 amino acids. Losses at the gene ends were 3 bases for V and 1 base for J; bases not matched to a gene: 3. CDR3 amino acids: CASSQSGGSYNEQFF. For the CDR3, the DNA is TGCGCCAGCAGCCAGTCCGGGGGGTCCTACAATGAGCAGTTCTTC.

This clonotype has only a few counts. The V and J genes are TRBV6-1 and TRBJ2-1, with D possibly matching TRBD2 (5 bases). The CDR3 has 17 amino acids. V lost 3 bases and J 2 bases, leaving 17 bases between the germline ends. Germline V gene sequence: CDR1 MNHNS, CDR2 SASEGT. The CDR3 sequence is CASSDSTISPAYNEQFF. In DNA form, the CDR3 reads TGTGCCAGCAGTGATTCGACTATTAGCCCGGCCTACAATGAGCAGTTCTTC.

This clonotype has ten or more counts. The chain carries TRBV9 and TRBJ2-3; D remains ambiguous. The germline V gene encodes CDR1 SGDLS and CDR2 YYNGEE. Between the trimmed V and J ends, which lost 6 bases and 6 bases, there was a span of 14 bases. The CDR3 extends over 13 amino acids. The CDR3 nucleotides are TGTGCCAGCACCTTAAACCTGGGGGATACGCAGTATTTT. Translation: CASTLNLGDTQYF.

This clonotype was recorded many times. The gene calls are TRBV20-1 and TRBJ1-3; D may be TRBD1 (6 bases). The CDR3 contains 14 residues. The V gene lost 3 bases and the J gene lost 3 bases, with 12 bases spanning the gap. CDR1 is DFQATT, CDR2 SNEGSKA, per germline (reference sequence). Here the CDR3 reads CSASPDRLGNTIYF. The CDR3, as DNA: TGCAGTGCTAGCCCTGACAGGCTTGGAAACACCATATATTTT.

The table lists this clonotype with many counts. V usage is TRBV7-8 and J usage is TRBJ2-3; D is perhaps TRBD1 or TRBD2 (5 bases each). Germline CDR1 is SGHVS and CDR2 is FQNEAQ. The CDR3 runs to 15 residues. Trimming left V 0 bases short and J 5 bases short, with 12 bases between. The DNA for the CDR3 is TGTGCCAGCAGCTTAGCGGGACCGCAGGAAGATACGCAGTATTTT. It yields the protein CASSLAGPQEDTQYF.

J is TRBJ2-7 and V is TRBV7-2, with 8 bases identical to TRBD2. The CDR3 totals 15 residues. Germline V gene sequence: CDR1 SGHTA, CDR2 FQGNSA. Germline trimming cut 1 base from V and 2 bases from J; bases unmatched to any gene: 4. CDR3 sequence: CASSLGAGGPYEQYF. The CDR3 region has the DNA TGTGCCAGCAGCTTAGGTGCGGGGGGCCCCTACGAGCAGTACTTC.

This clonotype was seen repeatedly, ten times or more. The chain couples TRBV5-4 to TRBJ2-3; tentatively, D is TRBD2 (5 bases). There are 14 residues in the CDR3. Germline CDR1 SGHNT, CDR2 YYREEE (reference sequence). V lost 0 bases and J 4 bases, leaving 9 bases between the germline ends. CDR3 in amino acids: CASSLVGRADTQYF. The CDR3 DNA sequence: TGTGCCAGCAGCTTGGTAGGGCGGGCAGATACGCAGTATTTT.

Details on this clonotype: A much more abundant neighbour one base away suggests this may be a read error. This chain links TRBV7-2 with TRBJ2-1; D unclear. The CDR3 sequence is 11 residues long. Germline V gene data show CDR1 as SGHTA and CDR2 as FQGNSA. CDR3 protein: CASNLLYEQFF. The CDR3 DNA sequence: TGTGCCAGCAACTTATTGTATGAGCAGTTCTTC.

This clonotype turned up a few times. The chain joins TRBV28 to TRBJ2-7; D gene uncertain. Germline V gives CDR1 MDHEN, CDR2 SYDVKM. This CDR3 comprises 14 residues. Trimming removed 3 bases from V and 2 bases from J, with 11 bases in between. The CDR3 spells CASSFLIGTYEQYF. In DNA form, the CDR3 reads TGTGCCAGCAGTTTTTTAATAGGGACCTACGAGCAGTACTTC.

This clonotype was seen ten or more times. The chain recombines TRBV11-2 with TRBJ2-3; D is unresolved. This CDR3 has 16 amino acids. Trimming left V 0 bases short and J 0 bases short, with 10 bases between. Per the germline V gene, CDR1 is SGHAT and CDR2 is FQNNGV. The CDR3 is CASSLEGGASTDTQYF. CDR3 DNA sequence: TGTGCCAGCAGCTTAGAGGGCGGAGCGAGCACAGATACGCAGTATTTT.

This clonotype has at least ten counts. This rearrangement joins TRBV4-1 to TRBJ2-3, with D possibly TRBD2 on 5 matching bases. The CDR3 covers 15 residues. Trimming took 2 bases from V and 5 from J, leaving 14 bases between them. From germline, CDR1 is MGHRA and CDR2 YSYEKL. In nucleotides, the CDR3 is TGCGCCAGCAGCCAAATAGTTGAGGGTGTAGATACGCAGTATTTT. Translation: CASSQIVEGVDTQYF.

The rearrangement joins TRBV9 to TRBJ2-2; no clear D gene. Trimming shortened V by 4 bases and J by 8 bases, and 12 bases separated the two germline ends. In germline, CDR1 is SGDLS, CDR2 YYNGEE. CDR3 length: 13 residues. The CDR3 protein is CASSPSVVGELFF. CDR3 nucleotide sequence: TGTGCCAGCAGCCCATCAGTAGTTGGGGAGCTGTTTTTT.

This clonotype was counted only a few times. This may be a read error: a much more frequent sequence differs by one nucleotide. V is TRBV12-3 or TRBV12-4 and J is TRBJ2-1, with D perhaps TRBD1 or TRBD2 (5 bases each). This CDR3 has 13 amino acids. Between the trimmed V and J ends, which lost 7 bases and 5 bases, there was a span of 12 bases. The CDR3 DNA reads TGTGCCAGCACCAGATTGGGGGACAATGAGCAGTTCTTC. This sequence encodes CASTRLGDNEQFF.

As DNA, the CDR3 is TGCGCCAGCAGCCAAGGCCTCAGGGCCCATGGCTACACCTTC. Translation gives CASSQGLRAHGYTF. The chain recombines TRBV4-1 with TRBJ1-2; D might be TRBD1 (5 bases). V was shortened by 1 base and J by 6 bases, with 12 bases between the two germline ends. The germline V gene has CDR1 MGHRA and CDR2 YSYEKL. The CDR3 totals 14 residues.

CDR3 residues: CASSLRYWSTDTQYF. The CDR3 DNA follows: TGTGCCAGCAGCTTGCGGTATTGGTCCACAGATACGCAGTATTTT. V usage is TRBV5-5 and J usage is TRBJ2-3; D uncertain. Germline V gene sequence: CDR1 SGHKS, CDR2 YYEKEE (reference sequence). Deletions cut 1 base from V and 2 bases from J, with 11 bases between. The CDR3 is 15 residues long.

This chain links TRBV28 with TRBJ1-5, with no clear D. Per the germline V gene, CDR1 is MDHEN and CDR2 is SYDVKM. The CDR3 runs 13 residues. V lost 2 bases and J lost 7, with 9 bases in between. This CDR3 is CASSLGFRQPQHF. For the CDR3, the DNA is TGTGCCAGCAGTTTAGGATTTCGCCAGCCCCAGCATTTT. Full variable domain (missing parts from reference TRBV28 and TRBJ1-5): DVKVTQSSRYLVKRTGEKVFLECVQDMDHENMFWYRQDPGLGLRLIYFSYDVKMKEKGDIPEGYSVSREKKERFSLILESASTNQTSMYLCASSLGFRQPQHFGDGTRLSIL.

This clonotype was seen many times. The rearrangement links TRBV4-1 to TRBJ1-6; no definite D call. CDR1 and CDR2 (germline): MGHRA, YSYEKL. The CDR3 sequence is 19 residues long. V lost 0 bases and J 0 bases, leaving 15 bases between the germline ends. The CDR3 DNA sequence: TGCGCCAGCAGCCAAGATCCGGCCAGATCAAGCTCCTATAATTCACCCCTCCACTTT. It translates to CASSQDPARSSSYNSPLHF.

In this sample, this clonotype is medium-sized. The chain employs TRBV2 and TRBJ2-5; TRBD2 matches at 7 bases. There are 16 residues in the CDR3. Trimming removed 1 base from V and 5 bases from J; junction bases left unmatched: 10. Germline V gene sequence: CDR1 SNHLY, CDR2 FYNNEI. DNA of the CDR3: TGTGCCAGCAGTGAAGGGTACGGCGGGGGTCTGGAGACCCAGTACTTC. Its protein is CASSEGYGGGLETQYF.